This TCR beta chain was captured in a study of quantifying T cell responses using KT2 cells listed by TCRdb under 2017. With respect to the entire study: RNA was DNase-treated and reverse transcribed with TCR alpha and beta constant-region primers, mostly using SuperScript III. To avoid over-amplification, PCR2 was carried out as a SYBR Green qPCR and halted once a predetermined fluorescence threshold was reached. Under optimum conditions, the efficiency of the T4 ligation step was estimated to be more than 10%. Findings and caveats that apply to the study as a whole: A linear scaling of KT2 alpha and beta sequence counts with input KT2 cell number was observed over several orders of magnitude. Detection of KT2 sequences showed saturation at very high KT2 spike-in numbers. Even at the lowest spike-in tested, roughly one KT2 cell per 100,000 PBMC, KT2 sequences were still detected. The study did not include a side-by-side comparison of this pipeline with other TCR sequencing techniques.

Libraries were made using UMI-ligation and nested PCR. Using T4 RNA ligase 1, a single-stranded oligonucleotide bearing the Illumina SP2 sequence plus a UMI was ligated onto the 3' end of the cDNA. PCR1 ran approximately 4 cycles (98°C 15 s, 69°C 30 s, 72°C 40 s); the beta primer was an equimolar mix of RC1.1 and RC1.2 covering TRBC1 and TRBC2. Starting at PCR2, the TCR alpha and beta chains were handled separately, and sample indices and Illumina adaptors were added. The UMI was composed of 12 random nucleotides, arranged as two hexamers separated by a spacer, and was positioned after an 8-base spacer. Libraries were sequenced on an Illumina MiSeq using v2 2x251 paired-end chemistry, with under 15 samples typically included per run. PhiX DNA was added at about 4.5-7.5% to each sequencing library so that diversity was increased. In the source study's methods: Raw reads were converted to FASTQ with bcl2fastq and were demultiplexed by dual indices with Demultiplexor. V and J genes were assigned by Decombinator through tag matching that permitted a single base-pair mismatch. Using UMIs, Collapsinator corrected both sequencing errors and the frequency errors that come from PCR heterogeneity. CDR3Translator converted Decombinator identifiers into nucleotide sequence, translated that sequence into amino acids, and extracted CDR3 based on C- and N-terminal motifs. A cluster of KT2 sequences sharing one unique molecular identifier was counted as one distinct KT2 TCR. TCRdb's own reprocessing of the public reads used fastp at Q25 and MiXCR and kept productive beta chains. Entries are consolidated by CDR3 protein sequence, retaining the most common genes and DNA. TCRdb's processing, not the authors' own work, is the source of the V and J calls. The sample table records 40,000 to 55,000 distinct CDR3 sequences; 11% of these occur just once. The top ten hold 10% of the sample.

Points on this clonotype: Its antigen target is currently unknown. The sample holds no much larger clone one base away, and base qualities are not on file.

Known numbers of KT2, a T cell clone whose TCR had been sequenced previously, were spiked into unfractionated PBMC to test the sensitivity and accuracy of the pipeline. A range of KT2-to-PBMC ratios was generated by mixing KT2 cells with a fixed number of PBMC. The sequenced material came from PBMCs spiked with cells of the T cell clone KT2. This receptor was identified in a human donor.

The DNA is TGTGCCAGCAGCAATACCGGGACTAGCTCTAGCACAGATACGCAGTATTTT. Its translation is CASSNTGTSSSTDTQYF. The V and J genes are TRBV7-3 and TRBJ2-3; the junction holds 9 bases that match TRBD2. Via the germline V gene, CDR1 is SGHTA and CDR2 FQGTGA. The CDR3, from cysteine to phenylalanine, totals 17 residues. Of the read, only the CDR3 DNA is kept; its 51 bases are in frame from base 1. V is trimmed back by 5 bases and J by 0 bases, and the junction contains 9 bases that no gene match accounts for.